This T cell receptor (beta chain) was captured by sequencing in a study of blood T cell repertoires in COVID-19. This CDR3 spans 18 amino acids. CDR1 is KGHSH, CDR2 LQKENI, per germline. The junction had 11 bases not matched to a gene; V was cut back by 6 bases and J by 5 bases. Per the study methods: How many nucleated cells were present was estimated from reference gene primer amplification. Data came from immunoSEQ multiplex PCR; TCRdb stores just in-frame clones and leaves some out. That table is the source of V, J and clone size, and D and trimming were worked out from the DNA. The sample includes approximately 300,000 clones, just under 90% of them seen just once.

The rearrangement uses TRBV18 and TRBJ2-4; 15 nucleotides align to TRBD2. The clonotype comes from a woman between 45 and 60 years old with COVID-19, enrolled during active disease. The sample taken for sequencing was peripheral blood. The DNA for the CDR3 is TGTGCCAGCTCCCGCTCCGGACTAGCGGGAGGGCCCCAAAACATTCAGTACTTC. This codes for CASSRSGLAGGPQNIQYF.